The 18 T cell receptor beta chains below come from one sample, sequenced in a study of monozygotic twins with inflammatory bowel disease. TCRdb derives one entry per CDR3 protein from the 5' RACE reads, leaving out DNA. Reported are approximately 340,000 distinct CDR3 sequences; the ten largest clones contain over 2%. Source material: blood. The receptor set was obtained from a human donor with ulcerative colitis or Crohn's disease, or a healthy co-twin of an affected twin (not recorded which).

The genes are TRBV5-4 and TRBJ2-1; TCRdb proposes TRBD2, but this gene call is untestable without DNA. CDR1 and CDR2 from the germline V gene are SGHNT and YYREEE (reference sequence). The CDR3 extends over 13 amino acids. The CDR3 is CASSPALRNEQFF.

This chain links TRBV5-1 with TRBJ1-1; TCRdb gives TRBD1 as the D gene, but with no DNA this cannot be confirmed. From germline, CDR1 is SGHRS and CDR2 YFSETQ. The CDR3 contains 15 residues. CDR3 sequence reads: CASRIAGGANTEAFF.

The J gene is TRBJ2-3, the V gene TRBV4-3; without DNA, the TCRdb call of TRBD1 cannot be checked. Germline lookup yields CDR1 LGHNA and CDR2 YSLEER. The CDR3 extends over 15 amino acids. The CDR3: CASSQGGGVPDTQYF.

J is TRBJ2-1 and V is TRBV5-1. The CDR3 runs to 15 residues. Looked up from germline, CDR1 is SGHRS and CDR2 is YFSETQ. CDR3 loop: CASSLEPRSHNEQFF.

This sequence joins TRBV10-3 and TRBJ2-1; TCRdb calls TRBD2, which cannot be checked without DNA. This CDR3 has 13 residues. Germline loops: CDR1 ENHRY, CDR2 SYGVKD. CDR3 in amino acids: CAIRAGTSNEQFF.

The chain combines TRBV20-1 with TRBJ1-1. Germline CDR1 reads DFQATT; CDR2 reads SNEGSKA (reference sequence). This CDR3 has 13 amino acids. The CDR3 sequence is CSAREGSDTEAFF.

The chain combines TRBV15 with TRBJ2-1; checking the TCRdb D call of TRBD2 is not possible without DNA. The CDR3 length is 17 residues. The germline V gene has CDR1 LNHNV and CDR2 YYDKDF (reference sequence). CDR3 sequence reads: CATSRDRTSGQYNEQFF. Full variable domain (rest looked up from reference TRBV15 and TRBJ2-1): DAMVIQNPRYQVTQFGKPVTLSCSQTLNHNVMYWYQQKSSQAPKLLFHYYDKDFNNEADTPDNFQSRRPNTSFCFLDIRSPGLGDTAMYLCATSRDRTSGQYNEQFFGPGTRLTVL.

This sequence joins TRBV2 and TRBJ2-2; TCRdb outputs TRBD1, but without DNA this stays unchecked. The germline V gene encodes CDR1 SNHLY and CDR2 FYNNEI. The CDR3 is 17 amino acids. CDR3 region: CASSETVWDTKSGELFF.

This sequence joins TRBV4-3 and TRBJ2-1; TCRdb reports TRBD2, a call that lacks DNA to check it against. The CDR3 has 18 residues. Germline assignment: CDR1 LGHNA and CDR2 YSLEER. CDR3 loop: CASSQDAIAGVSYNEQFF.

V and J are TRBV4-3 and TRBJ2-3. The germline CDR1 and CDR2 sequences are LGHNA and YSLEER. CDR3 length equals 13 residues. CDR3 residues: CASSQGLGDTQYF.

The chain links TRBV2 to TRBJ2-1; TCRdb proposes TRBD2, but this gene call is untestable without DNA. This CDR3 contains 13 residues. Per the germline V gene, CDR1 is SNHLY and CDR2 is FYNNEI. The CDR3 is CASRRGDYNEQFF.

This chain uses TRBV30 with TRBJ1-1; the D call from TCRdb, TRBD1, cannot be confirmed without DNA. This CDR3 has 14 residues. The germline gives CDR1 GTSNPN, CDR2 SVGIG (reference sequence). CDR3 region: CAWGKDPGGTEAFF.

The genes are TRBV12-3 or TRBV12-4 and TRBJ2-3; TCRdb selects TRBD2, and the lack of DNA leaves this call unchecked. CDR3 size: 17 residues. The CDR3 here is CASSPHSGGTFTDTQYF.

The rearrangement links TRBV3-1 to TRBJ2-7; the D gene TCRdb calls, TRBD1, cannot be checked with no DNA. This CDR3 is built from 17 residues. Germline assignment: CDR1 LGHDT and CDR2 YNNKEL (reference sequence). CDR3 loop: CASSQEGWGGSSYEQYF.

The chain has TRBV5-1 and TRBJ2-1; TCRdb gives TRBD2 as the D gene, but with no DNA this cannot be confirmed. The CDR3 spans 17 residues. From germline, CDR1 is SGHRS and CDR2 YFSETQ. This chain's CDR3 is CASSLVGSGSVYNEQFF.

V gene TRBV10-3 combines with J gene TRBJ1-6. Germline V gene sequence: CDR1 ENHRY, CDR2 SYGVKD. This CDR3 spans 14 amino acids. CDR3: CAISEQFNNSPLHF.

This chain joins TRBV10-1 and TRBJ2-1; as DNA is missing, the TRBD2 call by TCRdb cannot be tested. The CDR3 is 12 residues long. Germline lookup yields CDR1 WNHNN and CDR2 SYGVQD (reference sequence). The chain's CDR3 is CASMGRNNEQFF.

The chain combines TRBV15 with TRBJ2-7. This CDR3 contains 14 residues. Germline assignment: CDR1 LNHNV and CDR2 YYDKDF (reference sequence). The CDR3 loop is CATSRGSGSYEQYF.